These T cell receptor beta chains were read from a single sample in a study of shared clonotypes between healthy human individuals. Sequencing was performed with immunoSEQ multiplex PCR; in TCRdb, only in-frame clones are kept and a portion is missing. Counted here are under 2,500,000 clones, approximately 96% occurring once; the ten biggest clones make up roughly 0.13%. Source material: naive CD4+ T cells sorted from blood. The receptor set was obtained from a man aged 18 to 29 in good health. Each CDR3 is given with its conserved first and last residue. Each record gives: CDR3 protein, D gene, V gene, J gene. D genes are given only for firm matches.

CDR3aa: CASSLDRVWGTDTQYF
d_gene: TRBD1
v_gene: TRBV5-1
j_gene: TRBJ2-3

CDR3aa: CASSLGQGLASPLHF
d_gene: TRBD1
v_gene: TRBV7-9
j_gene: TRBJ1-6

CDR3aa: CASSLAPGGLHTEAFF
d_gene: -
v_gene: TRBV5-1
j_gene: TRBJ1-1

CDR3aa: CASSYLGLSNYGYTF
d_gene: -
v_gene: TRBV6-5
j_gene: TRBJ1-2

CDR3aa: CASSQVPSGTSYNEQFF
d_gene: TRBD2
v_gene: TRBV4-3
j_gene: TRBJ2-1

CDR3aa: CASSESSYEQYF
d_gene: -
v_gene: TRBV5-1
j_gene: TRBJ2-7

CDR3aa: CASSKPGHLTYGYTF
d_gene: -
v_gene: TRBV21-1
j_gene: TRBJ1-2

CDR3aa: CASSPMWTSGVYEQYF
d_gene: TRBD2
v_gene: TRBV5-1
j_gene: TRBJ2-7

CDR3aa: CASSLGWDQPQHF
d_gene: -
v_gene: TRBV5-8
j_gene: TRBJ1-5

CDR3aa: CASSLEGRSTDEQFF
d_gene: -
v_gene: TRBV11-2
j_gene: TRBJ2-1

CDR3aa: CAWSPQATNEKLFF
d_gene: -
v_gene: TRBV30
j_gene: TRBJ1-4

CDR3aa: CASSPGTLVAKNIQYF
d_gene: -
v_gene: TRBV28
j_gene: TRBJ2-4

CDR3aa: CASDLLAGYYNEQFF
d_gene: TRBD2
v_gene: TRBV6-1
j_gene: TRBJ2-1

CDR3aa: CASSLEGGAGELFF
d_gene: -
v_gene: TRBV5-1
j_gene: TRBJ2-2

CDR3aa: CASSFLGYNEKLFF
d_gene: -
v_gene: TRBV5-5
j_gene: TRBJ1-4

CDR3aa: CASTPSLGNTIYF
d_gene: -
v_gene: TRBV6-5
j_gene: TRBJ1-3

CDR3aa: CASSGQGAGGSPLHF
d_gene: TRBD1
v_gene: TRBV5-1
j_gene: TRBJ1-6

CDR3aa: CASSRGVVSVSYEQYF
d_gene: -
v_gene: TRBV6-6
j_gene: TRBJ2-7

CDR3aa: CASSRAGGIYEQYF
d_gene: TRBD2
v_gene: TRBV6-5
j_gene: TRBJ2-7

CDR3aa: CASSLLAEVNGELFF
d_gene: TRBD2
v_gene: TRBV27
j_gene: TRBJ2-2

CDR3aa: CASSEKGHYNSYEQYF
d_gene: -
v_gene: TRBV6-1
j_gene: TRBJ2-7

CDR3aa: CASSRGTGQSPLHF
d_gene: TRBD1
v_gene: TRBV28
j_gene: TRBJ1-6

CDR3aa: CAISGGQGGYEQYF
d_gene: -
v_gene: TRBV10-3
j_gene: TRBJ2-7

CDR3aa: CASSPTSAYEQYF
d_gene: TRBD2
v_gene: TRBV7-9
j_gene: TRBJ2-7

CDR3aa: CASSSTAGELFF
d_gene: -
v_gene: TRBV6-5
j_gene: TRBJ2-2

CDR3aa: CASSQEGAGTDTQYF
d_gene: -
v_gene: TRBV4-1
j_gene: TRBJ2-3

CDR3aa: CASSLGEVPSYEQYF
d_gene: -
v_gene: TRBV7-6
j_gene: TRBJ2-7

CDR3aa: CASSEVLRSYNEQFF
d_gene: -
v_gene: TRBV10-1
j_gene: TRBJ2-1

CDR3aa: CASSKDRGNLDNEQFF
d_gene: TRBD1
v_gene: TRBV5-6
j_gene: TRBJ2-1

CDR3aa: CSARTSEEFF
d_gene: TRBD2
v_gene: TRBV20-1
j_gene: TRBJ2-1

CDR3aa: CAWRTPDRDANYGYTF
d_gene: TRBD1
v_gene: TRBV30
j_gene: TRBJ1-2

CDR3aa: CASSQEYRGTDTQYF
d_gene: -
v_gene: TRBV4-2
j_gene: TRBJ2-3

CDR3aa: CASREGASYEQYF
d_gene: -
v_gene: TRBV6-5
j_gene: TRBJ2-7

CDR3aa: CASSLGWLDTEAFF
d_gene: -
v_gene: TRBV11-2
j_gene: TRBJ1-1

CDR3aa: CASSRQGANSPLHF
d_gene: TRBD1
v_gene: TRBV6-1
j_gene: TRBJ1-6

CDR3aa: CAWETGGKEQYF
d_gene: TRBD1
v_gene: TRBV30
j_gene: TRBJ2-7

CDR3aa: CASLMGRRTDTQYF
d_gene: -
v_gene: TRBV6-9
j_gene: TRBJ2-3

CDR3aa: CASSFRILRLGQYNSPLHF
d_gene: -
v_gene: TRBV5-8
j_gene: TRBJ1-6

CDR3aa: CASSLSQGSSYGYTF
d_gene: -
v_gene: TRBV7-2
j_gene: TRBJ1-2

CDR3aa: CATLLTISFEETQYF
d_gene: -
v_gene: TRBV2
j_gene: TRBJ2-5

CDR3aa: CASSVGLANTGELFF
d_gene: -
v_gene: TRBV9
j_gene: TRBJ2-2

CDR3aa: CASSLLGQGQAPGKLFF
d_gene: TRBD1
v_gene: TRBV28
j_gene: TRBJ1-4

CDR3aa: CASSLSWPGGETQYF
d_gene: TRBD2
v_gene: TRBV11-2
j_gene: TRBJ2-5

CDR3aa: CASSTGTGVPGELFF
d_gene: TRBD1
v_gene: TRBV6-5
j_gene: TRBJ2-2

CDR3aa: CAISPTGNTEAFF
d_gene: -
v_gene: TRBV10-3
j_gene: TRBJ1-1